This T cell receptor beta chain was captured in a study of blood T cell repertoires in COVID-19. Which cohort a participant joined came from the clinical history participants gave. Repertoires were generated with immunoSEQ multiplex PCR, while TCRdb's copy carries only in-frame clones and drops some. The sample has hundreds of thousands of clones; approximately 89% are singletons. The CDR3 covers 13 residues. The ends lost 5 bases at V and 12 bases at J; junction bases unmatched: 6. CDR1 and CDR2 from the germline V gene are SQVTM and ANQGSEA. V and J are TRBV29-1 and TRBJ2-1; TRBD2 agrees at 14 bases. The source of this sequence is a woman aged 40 to 55 who had recovered from COVID-19. Material: PBMCs or T cells enriched from blood (not recorded which). The chain's CDR3 is CSVMTSGGASQFF. CDR3 in DNA: TGCAGCGTTATGACTAGCGGGGGGGCATCGCAGTTCTTC.